This T cell receptor (beta chain) derives from a study of T cell changes during pregnancy in multiple sclerosis (dated by TCRdb to 2018 to 2020). About the investigation overall: Changes in the T cell repertoire over the course of pregnancy were examined in this study in women with multiple sclerosis.

Worth noting for this clone: The specificity of this receptor is unknown. Per-nucleotide qualities are absent, and no much larger clonotype sits a single base away.

The library was made by the immunoSEQ multiplex PCR assay. This is the immuneACCESS table as TCRdb keeps it, with only in-frame sequences that have V and J called. A part of the clones is gone; compared with another copy, unresolved V genes explain less than half, and the rest is unexplained. For this sample there are about 64,000 clones; less than 95% appear just once. The ten largest clones add up to 5% to 7.5% of the sample. The germline V gene (reference sequence) sets CDR1 to GTSNPN and CDR2 to SVGIG. Including cysteine and phenylalanine, the CDR3 has 13 amino acids. Left in the record is the CDR3 DNA by itself, 39 bases read in frame from the first base. The V and J ends are trimmed by 2 bases and 7 bases, leaving 12 bases between them.

Sample: peripheral blood, taken in the third trimester of pregnancy. In this chain, TRBV30 is recombined with TRBJ1-5; TRBD1 is a weak D gene call, 6 bases matching. This receptor was identified in a female donor in good health, enrolled as a control in a pregnancy study. The nucleotide sequence is TGTGCCTGGAGTCGAGGACAGCAACAGCCCCAGCATTTT. Protein translation: CAWSRGQQQPQHF.